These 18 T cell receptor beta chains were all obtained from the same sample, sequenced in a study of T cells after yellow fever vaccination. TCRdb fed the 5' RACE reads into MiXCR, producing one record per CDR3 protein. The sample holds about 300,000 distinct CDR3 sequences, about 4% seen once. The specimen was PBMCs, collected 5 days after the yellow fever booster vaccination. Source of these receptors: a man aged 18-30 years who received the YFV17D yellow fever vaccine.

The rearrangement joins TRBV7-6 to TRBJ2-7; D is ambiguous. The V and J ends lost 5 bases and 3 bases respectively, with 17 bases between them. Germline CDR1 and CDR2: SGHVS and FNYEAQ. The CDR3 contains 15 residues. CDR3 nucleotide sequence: TGTGCCAGCAGCCGCCACCCCGAAGGCGGCTACGAGCAGTACTTC. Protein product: CASSRHPEGGYEQYF.

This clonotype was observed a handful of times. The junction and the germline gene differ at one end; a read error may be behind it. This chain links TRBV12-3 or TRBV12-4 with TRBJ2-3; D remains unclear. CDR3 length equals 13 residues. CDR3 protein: CASSLGPIDSQYF. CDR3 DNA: TGTGCCAGCAGTTTGGGCCCGATAGATTCGCAGTATTTT.

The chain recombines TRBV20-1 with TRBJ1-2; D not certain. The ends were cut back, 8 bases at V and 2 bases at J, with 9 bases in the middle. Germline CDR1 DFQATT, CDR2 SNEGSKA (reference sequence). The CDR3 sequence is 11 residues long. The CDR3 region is CSLAPNYGYTF. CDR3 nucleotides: TGCAGTTTAGCGCCAAACTATGGCTACACCTTC.

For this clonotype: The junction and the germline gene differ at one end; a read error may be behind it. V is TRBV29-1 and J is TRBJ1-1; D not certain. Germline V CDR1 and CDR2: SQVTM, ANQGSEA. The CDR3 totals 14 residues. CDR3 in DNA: TGCAGCGTTGCACGCCAGATCATGAACACTGAAGCTTACTTT. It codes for CSVARQIMNTEAYF.

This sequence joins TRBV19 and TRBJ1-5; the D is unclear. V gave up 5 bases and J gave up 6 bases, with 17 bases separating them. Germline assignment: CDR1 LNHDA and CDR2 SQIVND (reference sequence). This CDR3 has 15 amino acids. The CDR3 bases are TGTGCCAGTAGTCCAAACCCGGGCAGATGTCAGCCCCAGCATTTT. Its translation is CASSPNPGRCQPQHF.

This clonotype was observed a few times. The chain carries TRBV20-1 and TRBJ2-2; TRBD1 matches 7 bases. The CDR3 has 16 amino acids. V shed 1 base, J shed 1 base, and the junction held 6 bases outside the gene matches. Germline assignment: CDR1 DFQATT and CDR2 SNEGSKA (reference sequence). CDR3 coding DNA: TGCAGTGCTAGAGTCCGACAGGGCTGGAACACCGGGGAGCTGTTTTTT. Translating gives CSARVRQGWNTGELFF.

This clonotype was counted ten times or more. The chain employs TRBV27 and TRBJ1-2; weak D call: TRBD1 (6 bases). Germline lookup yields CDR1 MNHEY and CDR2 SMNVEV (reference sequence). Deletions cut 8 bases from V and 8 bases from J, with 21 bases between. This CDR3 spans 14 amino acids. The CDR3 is CASSTWGGRAGYTF. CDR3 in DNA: TGTGCCAGCTCAACCTGGGGGGGCAGGGCGGGCTACACCTTC.

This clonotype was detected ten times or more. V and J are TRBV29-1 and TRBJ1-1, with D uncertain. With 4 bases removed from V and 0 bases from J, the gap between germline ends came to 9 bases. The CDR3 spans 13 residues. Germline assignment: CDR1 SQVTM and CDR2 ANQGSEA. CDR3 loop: CSVAMDLNTEAFF. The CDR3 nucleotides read TGCAGCGTTGCCATGGATCTGAACACTGAAGCTTTCTTT.

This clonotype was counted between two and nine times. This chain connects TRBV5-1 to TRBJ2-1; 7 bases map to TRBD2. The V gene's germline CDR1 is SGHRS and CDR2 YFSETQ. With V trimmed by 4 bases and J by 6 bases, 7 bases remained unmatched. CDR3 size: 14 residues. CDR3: CASSGGTTGNEQFF. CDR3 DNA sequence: TGCGCCAGCAGCGGGGGGACTACGGGCAATGAGCAGTTCTTC.

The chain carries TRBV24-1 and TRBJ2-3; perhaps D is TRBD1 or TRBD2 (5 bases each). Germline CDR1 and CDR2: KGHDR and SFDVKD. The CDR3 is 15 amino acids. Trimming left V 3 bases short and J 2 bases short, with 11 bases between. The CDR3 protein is CATSDTGGTTDTQYF. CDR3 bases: TGTGCCACCAGTGATACAGGAGGCACCACAGATACGCAGTATTTT.

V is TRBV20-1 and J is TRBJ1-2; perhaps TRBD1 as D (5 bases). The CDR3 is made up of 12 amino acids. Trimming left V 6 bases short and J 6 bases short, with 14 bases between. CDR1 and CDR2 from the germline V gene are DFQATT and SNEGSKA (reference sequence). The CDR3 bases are TGCAGTGCCCGGGACCTGGGTGATGGCTACACCTTC. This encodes CSARDLGDGYTF.

This CDR3 reads CASSVDRTEAFF. The CDR3 DNA reads as TGTGCCAGCAGCGTTGATCGCACTGAAGCTTTCTTT. The chain has TRBV2 and TRBJ1-1; D remains unclear. The CDR3 runs 12 residues. Germline V gene sequence: CDR1 SNHLY, CDR2 FYNNEI. V gave up 6 bases and J gave up 4 bases, with 9 bases separating them.

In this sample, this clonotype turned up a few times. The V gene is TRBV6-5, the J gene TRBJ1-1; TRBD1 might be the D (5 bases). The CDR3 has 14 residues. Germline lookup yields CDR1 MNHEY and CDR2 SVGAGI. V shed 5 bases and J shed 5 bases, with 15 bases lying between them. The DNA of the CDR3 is TGTGCCAGCAGTGCCCACCAGGGATGGACTGAAGCTTTCTTT. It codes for CASSAHQGWTEAFF.

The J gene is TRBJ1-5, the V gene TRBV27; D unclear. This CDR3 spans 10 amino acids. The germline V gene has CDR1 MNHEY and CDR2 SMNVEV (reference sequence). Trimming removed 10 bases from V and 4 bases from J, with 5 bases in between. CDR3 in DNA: TGTGCCAACCAAAATCAGCCCCAGCATTTT. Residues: CANQNQPQHF.

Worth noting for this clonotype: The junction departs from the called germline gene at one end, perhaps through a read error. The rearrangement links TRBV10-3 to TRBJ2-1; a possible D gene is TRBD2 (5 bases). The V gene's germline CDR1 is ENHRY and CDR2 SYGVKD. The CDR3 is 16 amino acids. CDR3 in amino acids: CAISQVRGTSSNEQFF. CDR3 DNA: TGTGCCATCAGCCAAGTCCGGGGAACTTCCTCCAATGAGCAGTTCTTC.

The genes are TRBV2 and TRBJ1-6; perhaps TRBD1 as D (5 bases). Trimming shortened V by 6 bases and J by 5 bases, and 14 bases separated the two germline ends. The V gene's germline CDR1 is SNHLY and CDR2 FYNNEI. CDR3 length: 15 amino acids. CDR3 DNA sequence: TGTGCCAGCAGCCCTCGGGACCTCAATAATTCACCCCTCCACTTT. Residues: CASSPRDLNNSPLHF.

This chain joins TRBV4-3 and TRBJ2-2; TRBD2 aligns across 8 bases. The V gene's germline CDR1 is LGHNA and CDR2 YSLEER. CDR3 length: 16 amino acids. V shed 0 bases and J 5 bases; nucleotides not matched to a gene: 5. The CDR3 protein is CASSQEIAGRTGELFF. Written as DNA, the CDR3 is TGCGCCAGCAGCCAAGAGATAGCGGGGCGGACCGGGGAGCTGTTTTTT.

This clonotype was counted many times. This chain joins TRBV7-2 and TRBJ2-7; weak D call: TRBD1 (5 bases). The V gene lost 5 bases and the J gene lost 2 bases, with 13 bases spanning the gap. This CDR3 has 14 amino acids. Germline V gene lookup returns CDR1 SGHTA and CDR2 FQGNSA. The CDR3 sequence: CASSPARAPYEQYF. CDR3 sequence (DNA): TGTGCCAGCAGCCCTGCCAGGGCCCCCTACGAGCAGTACTTC.